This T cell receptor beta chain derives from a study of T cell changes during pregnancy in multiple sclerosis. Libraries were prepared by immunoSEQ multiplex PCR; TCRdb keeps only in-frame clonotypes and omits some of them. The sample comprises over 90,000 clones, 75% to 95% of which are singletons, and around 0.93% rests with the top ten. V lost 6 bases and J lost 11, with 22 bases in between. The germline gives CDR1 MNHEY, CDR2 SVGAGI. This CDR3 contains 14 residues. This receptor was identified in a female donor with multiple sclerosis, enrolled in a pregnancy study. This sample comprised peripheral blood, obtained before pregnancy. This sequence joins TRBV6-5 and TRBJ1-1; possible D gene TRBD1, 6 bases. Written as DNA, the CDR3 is TGTGCCAGCAGGGCTACAGGGCCCAATCGTCCGGCTTTCTTT. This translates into CASRATGPNRPAFF.